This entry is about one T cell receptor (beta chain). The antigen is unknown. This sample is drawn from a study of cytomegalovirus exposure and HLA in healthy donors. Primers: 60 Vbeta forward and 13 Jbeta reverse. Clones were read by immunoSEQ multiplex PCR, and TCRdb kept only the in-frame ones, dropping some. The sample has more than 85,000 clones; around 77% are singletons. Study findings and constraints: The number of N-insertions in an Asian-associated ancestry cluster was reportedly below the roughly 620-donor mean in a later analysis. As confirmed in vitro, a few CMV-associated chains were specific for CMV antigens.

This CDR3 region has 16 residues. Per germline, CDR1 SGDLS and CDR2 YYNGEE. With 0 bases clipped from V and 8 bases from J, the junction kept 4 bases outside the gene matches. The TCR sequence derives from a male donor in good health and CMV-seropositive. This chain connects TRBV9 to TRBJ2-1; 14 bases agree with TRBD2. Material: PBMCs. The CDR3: CASSVGGLAGAYEQFF. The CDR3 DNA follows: TGTGCCAGCAGCGTAGGGGGACTAGCGGGAGCCTATGAGCAGTTCTTC. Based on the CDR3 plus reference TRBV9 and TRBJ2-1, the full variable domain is DSGVTQTPKHLITATGQRVTLRCSPRSGDLSVYWYQQSLDQGLQFLIQYYNGEERAKGNILERFSAQQFPDLHSELNLSSLELGDSALYFCASSVGGLAGAYEQFFGPGTRLTVL.